This TCR beta chain appears in the sequencing data of a study of blood T cells in healthy people across ages. The overall study: For every two T cells, template switching captured about one barcoded beta molecule. Study-wide points: It was held that the diversity estimates obtained from one million T cells were underestimates.

Comments on this clonotype: Antigen specificity is unknown.

This CDR3 has 11 residues. The germline V gene has CDR1 SQVTM and CDR2 ANQGSEA. Primers used in a second PCR of about 7 to 12 cycles were a sample-barcoded 5' primer and a J-beta primer mix. From the 5' RACE reads, TCRdb called clonotypes with MiXCR, one entry per CDR3 protein. The table includes approximately 800,000 distinct CDR3 sequences, 58% detected once. V is TRBV29-1 and J is TRBJ2-7, with D perhaps TRBD2 (6 bases). The J call may not be correct, given that the DNA end is closer to TRBJ2-5. The sequence came from a man under 40 in good health. The sequenced material came from blood. CDR3 DNA sequence: TGCAGCGTTACACTAGCAGAGACCCAGTACTTC. Its protein is CSVTLAETQYF.